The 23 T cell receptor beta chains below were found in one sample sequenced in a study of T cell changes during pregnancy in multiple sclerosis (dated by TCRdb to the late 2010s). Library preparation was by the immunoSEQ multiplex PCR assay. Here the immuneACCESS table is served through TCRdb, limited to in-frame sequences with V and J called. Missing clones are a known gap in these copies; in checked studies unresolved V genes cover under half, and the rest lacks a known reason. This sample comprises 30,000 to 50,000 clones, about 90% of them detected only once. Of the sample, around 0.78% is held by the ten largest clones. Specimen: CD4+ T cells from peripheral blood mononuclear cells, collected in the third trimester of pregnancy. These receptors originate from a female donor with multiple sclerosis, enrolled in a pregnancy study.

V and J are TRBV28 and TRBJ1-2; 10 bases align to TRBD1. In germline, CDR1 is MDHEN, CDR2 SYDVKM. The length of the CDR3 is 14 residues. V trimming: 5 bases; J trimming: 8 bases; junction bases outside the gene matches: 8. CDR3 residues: CASSEGQGSSGYTF. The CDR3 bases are TGTGCCAGCAGTGAGGGACAGGGGTCCTCAGGCTACACCTTC.

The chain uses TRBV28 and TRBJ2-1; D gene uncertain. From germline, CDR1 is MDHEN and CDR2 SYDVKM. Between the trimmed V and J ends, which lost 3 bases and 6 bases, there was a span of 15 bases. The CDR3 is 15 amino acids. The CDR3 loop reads CASSFLDPQLNEQFF. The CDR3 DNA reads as TGTGCCAGCAGTTTTCTTGACCCACAGCTCAATGAGCAGTTCTTC.

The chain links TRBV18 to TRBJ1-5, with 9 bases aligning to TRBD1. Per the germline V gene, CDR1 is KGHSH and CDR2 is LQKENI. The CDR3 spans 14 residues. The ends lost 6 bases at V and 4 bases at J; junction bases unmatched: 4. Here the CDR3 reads CASSRDRDNQPQHF. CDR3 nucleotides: TGTGCCAGCTCCCGGGACAGGGATAATCAGCCCCAGCATTTT.

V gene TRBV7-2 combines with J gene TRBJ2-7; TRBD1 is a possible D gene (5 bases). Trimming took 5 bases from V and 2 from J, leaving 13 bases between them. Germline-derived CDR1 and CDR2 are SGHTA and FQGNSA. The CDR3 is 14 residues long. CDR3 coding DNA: TGTGCCAGCAGCCTACTCCAGGGCGCCTACGAGCAGTACTTC. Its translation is CASSLLQGAYEQYF.

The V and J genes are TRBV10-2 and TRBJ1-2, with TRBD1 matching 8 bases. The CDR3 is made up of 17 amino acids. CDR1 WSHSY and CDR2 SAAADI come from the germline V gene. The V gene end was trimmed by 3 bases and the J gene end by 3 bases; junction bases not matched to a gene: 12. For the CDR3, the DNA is TGCGCCAGCAGTGACGTCAGGGGGCATTATGCTTACTATGGCTACACCTTC. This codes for CASSDVRGHYAYYGYTF.

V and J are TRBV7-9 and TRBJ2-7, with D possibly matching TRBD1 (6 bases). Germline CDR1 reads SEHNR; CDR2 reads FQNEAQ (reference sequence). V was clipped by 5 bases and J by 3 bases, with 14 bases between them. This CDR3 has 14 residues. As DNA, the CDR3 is TGTGCCAGCAGCGAAACAGGGTATATCTACGAGCAGTACTTC. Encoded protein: CASSETGYIYEQYF. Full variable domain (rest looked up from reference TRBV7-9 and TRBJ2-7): DTGVSQNPRHKITKRGQNVTFRCDPISEHNRLYWYRQTLGQGPEFLTYFQNEAQLEKSRLLSDRFSAERPKGSFSTLEIQRTEQGDSAMYLCASSETGYIYEQYFGPGTRLTVT.

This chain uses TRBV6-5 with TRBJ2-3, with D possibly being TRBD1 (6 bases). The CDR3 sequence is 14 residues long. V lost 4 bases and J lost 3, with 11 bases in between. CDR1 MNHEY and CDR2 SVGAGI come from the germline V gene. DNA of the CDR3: TGTGCCAGCAGTTCTCTCCAGGGGACAGATACGCAGTATTTT. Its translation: CASSSLQGTDTQYF.

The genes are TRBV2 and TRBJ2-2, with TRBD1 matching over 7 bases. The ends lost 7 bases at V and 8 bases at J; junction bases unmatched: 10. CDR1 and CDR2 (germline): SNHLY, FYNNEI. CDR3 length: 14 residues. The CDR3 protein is CASNWDRSAGELFF. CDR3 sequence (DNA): TGTGCCAGCAACTGGGACAGATCGGCGGGGGAGCTGTTTTTT.

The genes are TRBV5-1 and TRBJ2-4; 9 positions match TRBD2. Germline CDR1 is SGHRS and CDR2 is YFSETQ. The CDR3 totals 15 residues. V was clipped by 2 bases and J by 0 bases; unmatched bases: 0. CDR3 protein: CASSLLAGAKNIQYF. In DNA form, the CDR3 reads TGCGCCAGCAGCTTACTAGCGGGAGCCAAAAACATTCAGTACTTC.

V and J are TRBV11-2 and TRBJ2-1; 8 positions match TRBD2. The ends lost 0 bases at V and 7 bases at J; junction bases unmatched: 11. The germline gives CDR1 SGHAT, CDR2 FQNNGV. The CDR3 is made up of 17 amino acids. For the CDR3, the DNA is TGTGCCAGCAGCTTAGATCTGATCGGCGGGAGGTTGAATGAGCAGTTCTTC. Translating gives CASSLDLIGGRLNEQFF.

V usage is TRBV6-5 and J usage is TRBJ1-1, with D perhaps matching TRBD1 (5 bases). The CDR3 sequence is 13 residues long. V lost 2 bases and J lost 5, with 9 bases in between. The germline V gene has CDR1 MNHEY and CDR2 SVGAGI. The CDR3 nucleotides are TGTGCCAGCAGTTACGCCAGGGTAACTGAAGCTTTCTTT. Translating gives CASSYARVTEAFF.

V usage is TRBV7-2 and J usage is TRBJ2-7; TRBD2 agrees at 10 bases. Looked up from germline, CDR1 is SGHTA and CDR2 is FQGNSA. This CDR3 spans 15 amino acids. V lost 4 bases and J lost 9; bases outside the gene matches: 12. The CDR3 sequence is CASSSKVAGGVVQYF. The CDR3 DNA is TGTGCCAGCAGCTCCAAAGTAGCGGGAGGTGTAGTGCAGTACTTC. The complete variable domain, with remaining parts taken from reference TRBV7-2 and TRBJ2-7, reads GAGVSQSPSNKVTEKGKDVELRCDPISGHTALYWYRQSLGQGLEFLIYFQGNSAPDKSGLPSDRFSAERTGGSVSTLTIQRTQQEDSAVYLCASSSKVAGGVVQYFGPGTRLTVT.

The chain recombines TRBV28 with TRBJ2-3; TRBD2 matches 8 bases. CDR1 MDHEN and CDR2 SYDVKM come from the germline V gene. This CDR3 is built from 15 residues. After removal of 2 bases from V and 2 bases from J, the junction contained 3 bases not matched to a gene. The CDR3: CASSLLAGFTDTQYF. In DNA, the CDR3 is TGTGCCAGCAGTTTACTAGCGGGTTTCACAGATACGCAGTATTTT.

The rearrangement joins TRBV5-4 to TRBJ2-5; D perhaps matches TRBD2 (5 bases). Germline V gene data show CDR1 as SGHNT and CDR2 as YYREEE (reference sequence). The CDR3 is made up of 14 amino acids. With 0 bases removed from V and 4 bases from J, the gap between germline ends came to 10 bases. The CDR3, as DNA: TGTGCCAGCAGCTTGGGTCGCGGAGGAGAGACCCAGTACTTC. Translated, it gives CASSLGRGGETQYF.

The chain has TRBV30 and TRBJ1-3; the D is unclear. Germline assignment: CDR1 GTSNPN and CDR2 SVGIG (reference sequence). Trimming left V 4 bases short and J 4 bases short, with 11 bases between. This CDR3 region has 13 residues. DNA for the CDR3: TGTGCCTGGAACCGGGCGGGGGGAAACACCATATATTTT. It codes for CAWNRAGGNTIYF.

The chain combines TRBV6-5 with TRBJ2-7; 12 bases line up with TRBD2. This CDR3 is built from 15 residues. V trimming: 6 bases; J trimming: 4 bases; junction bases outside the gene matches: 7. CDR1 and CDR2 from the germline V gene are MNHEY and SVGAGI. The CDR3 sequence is CASRTGTSGLYEQYF. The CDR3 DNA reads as TGTGCCAGCAGAACCGGGACTAGCGGGTTGTACGAGCAGTACTTC.

CDR3 loop: CASSRRGLDYGYTF. As DNA, the CDR3 is TGTGCCAGTAGTAGGCGGGGGCTGGACTATGGCTACACCTTC. The rearrangement joins TRBV19 to TRBJ1-2, with D perhaps matching TRBD1 (6 bases). With 4 bases removed from V and 3 bases from J, the gap between germline ends came to 12 bases. This CDR3 comprises 14 residues. Per germline, CDR1 LNHDA and CDR2 SQIVND (reference sequence).

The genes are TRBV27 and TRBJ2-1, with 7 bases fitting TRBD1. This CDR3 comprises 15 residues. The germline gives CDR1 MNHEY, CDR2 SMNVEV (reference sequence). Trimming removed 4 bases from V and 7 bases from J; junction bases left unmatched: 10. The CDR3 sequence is CASSSYRGEVNEQFF. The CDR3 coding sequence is TGTGCCAGCAGTTCCTACAGGGGAGAAGTGAATGAGCAGTTCTTC.

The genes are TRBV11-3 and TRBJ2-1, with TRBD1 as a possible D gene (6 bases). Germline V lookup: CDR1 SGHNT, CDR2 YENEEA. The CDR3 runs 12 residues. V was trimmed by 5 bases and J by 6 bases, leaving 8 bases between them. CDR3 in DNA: TGTGCCAGCAGCGTACAGGGCAATGAGCAGTTCTTC. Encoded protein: CASSVQGNEQFF.

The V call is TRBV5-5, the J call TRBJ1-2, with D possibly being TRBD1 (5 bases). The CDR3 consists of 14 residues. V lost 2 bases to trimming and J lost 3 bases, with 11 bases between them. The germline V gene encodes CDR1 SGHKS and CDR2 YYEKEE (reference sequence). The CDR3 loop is CASSFSQGDYGYTF. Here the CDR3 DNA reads TGTGCCAGCAGCTTTTCCCAGGGTGACTATGGCTACACCTTC.

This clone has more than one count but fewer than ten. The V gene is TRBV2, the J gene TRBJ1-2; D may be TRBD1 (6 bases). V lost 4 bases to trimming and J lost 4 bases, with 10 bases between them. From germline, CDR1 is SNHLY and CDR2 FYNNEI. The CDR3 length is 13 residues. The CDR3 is CASSAQGSYGYTF. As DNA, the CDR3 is TGTGCCAGCAGTGCGCAGGGGTCCTATGGCTACACCTTC.

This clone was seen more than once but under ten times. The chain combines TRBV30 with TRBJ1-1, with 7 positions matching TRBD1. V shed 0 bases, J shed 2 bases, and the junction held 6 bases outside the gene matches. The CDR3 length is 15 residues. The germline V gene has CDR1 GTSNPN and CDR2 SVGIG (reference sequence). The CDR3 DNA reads TGTGCCTGGAGTGTATGGGACAGAGGTAACACTGAAGCTTTCTTT. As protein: CAWSVWDRGNTEAFF.

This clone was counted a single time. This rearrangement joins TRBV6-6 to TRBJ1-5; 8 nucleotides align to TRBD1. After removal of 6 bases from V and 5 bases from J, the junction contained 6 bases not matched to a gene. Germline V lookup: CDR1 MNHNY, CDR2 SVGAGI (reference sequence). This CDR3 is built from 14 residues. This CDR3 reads CASRPDRGDQPQHF. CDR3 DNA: TGTGCCAGCAGACCCGACAGGGGTGATCAGCCCCAGCATTTT.